Presented here are 12 T cell receptor beta chains from one specimen sequenced in a study of blood T cells in healthy people across ages (dated by TCRdb to the mid-2010s). Libraries came from 5' RACE. The run used an Illumina HiSeq 2500. A second PCR of roughly 7 to 11 cycles was run with a J-beta primer mix and a sample-barcoded 5' primer. TCRdb reprocessed the public reads (quality trimming at Q25 with fastp, clone calling with MiXCR) and kept in-frame beta chains. Each record represents a unique CDR3 protein, reported with the most common genes and DNA among its rows. Here the sample has approximately 1,000,000 distinct CDR3 sequences; 45% occur a single time. The ten largest clones capture approximately 17% of the sample. Sequencing used blood. All receptors come from a woman aged 55-69 years in good health.

V is TRBV21-1 and J is TRBJ2-1; TRBD2, as called in the table, went unchecked against the DNA. TRBV21-1 constitutes a pseudogene. This CDR3 is 22 amino acids long. The DNA for the CDR3 is TGTGCCAGCAGCAAAAGAAAGGGACCTAGCGGGAGGGTCGACACGTCTAAGAATGAGCAGTTCTTC. Protein sequence: CASSKRKGPSGRVDTSKNEQFF.

V and J are TRBV12-3 or TRBV12-4 and TRBJ1-2; 9 bases map to TRBD1. The junction had 7 bases not matched to a gene; V was cut back by 2 bases and J by 6 bases. There are 15 residues in the CDR3. This chain's CDR3 is CASSLSRDREHGYTF. The CDR3 bases are TGTGCCAGCAGTTTATCCAGGGACAGGGAACATGGCTACACCTTC.

This clonotype was seen only a few times. The gene calls are TRBV5-1 and TRBJ1-6, with TRBD1 identical over 9 bases. CDR1 and CDR2 (germline): SGHRS, YFSETQ. This CDR3 is 15 amino acids long. The junction had 5 bases not matched to a gene; V was cut back by 4 bases and J by 6 bases. This CDR3 is CASSPRTGVNSPLHF. CDR3 nucleotide sequence: TGCGCCAGCAGCCCGCGGACAGGGGTTAATTCACCCCTCCACTTT.

This clonotype was recorded a few times. The CDR3 loop reads CASRVGGLSYEQFF. Written as DNA, the CDR3 is TGTGCCAGCAGAGTCGGGGGGCTATCTTATGAGCAGTTCTTC. The chain uses TRBV6-5 and TRBJ2-1, with D possibly TRBD2 on 7 matching bases. V lost 6 bases and J lost 8, with 17 bases in between. This CDR3 contains 14 residues. The germline V gene encodes CDR1 MNHEY and CDR2 SVGAGI.

This sequence joins TRBV20-1 and TRBJ2-1, with 10 bases aligning to TRBD2. CDR3 length equals 15 residues. Per germline, CDR1 DFQATT and CDR2 SNEGSKA (reference sequence). The junction had 9 bases not matched to a gene; V was cut back by 6 bases and J by 4 bases. This chain's CDR3 is CSAVPLAGAYNEQFF. For the CDR3, the DNA is TGCAGTGCAGTCCCCCTAGCGGGGGCTTACAATGAGCAGTTCTTC.

On this clonotype itself: One end of the junction fails to match germline, which may point to a read error. This chain's CDR3 is CASSLLAGGDYEQDF. The CDR3 DNA reads as TGTGCCAGCAGCCTCCTAGCGGGGGGGGACTACGAGCAGGACTTC. V gene TRBV3-1 combines with J gene TRBJ2-7; 12 nucleotides agree with TRBD2. Germline V gives CDR1 LGHDT, CDR2 YNNKEL (reference sequence). The CDR3 is 15 residues long.

The chain carries TRBV7-6 and TRBJ1-6; 8 bases line up with TRBD1. V lost 6 bases, J lost 0 bases, and 4 bases stayed unmatched. From germline, CDR1 is SGHVS and CDR2 FNYEAQ. The CDR3 runs to 16 residues. The CDR3 DNA is TGTGCCAGCAGACGACAGGGGAACTCCTATAATTCACCCCTCCACTTT. It encodes CASRRQGNSYNSPLHF.

The chain employs TRBV5-1 and TRBJ2-1, with D possibly being TRBD2 (6 bases). The end of the DNA aligns better with TRBJ2-7, so the J call may be wrong. This CDR3 has 14 amino acids. CDR1 and CDR2 from the germline V gene are SGHRS and YFSETQ. Written as DNA, the CDR3 is TGCGCCAGCAGCCCCGGTGGAGGGGTTAATGAGCAGTACTTC. Amino acid sequence: CASSPGGGVNEQYF.

The genes are TRBV6-2 or TRBV6-3 and TRBJ1-1; D gene unclear. The germline CDR1 and CDR2 sequences are MNHEY and SVGEGT. The V and J ends lost 5 bases and 4 bases respectively, with 11 bases between them. The CDR3 is 13 residues long. CDR3 nucleotides: TGTGCCAGCAGTCAAAGGGTTTCCACTGAAGCTTTCTTT. Amino acids: CASSQRVSTEAFF.

This chain uses TRBV20-1 with TRBJ2-7; 8 nucleotides align to TRBD2. The CDR3 is made up of 15 amino acids. Germline trimming cut 6 bases from V and 3 bases from J; bases unmatched to any gene: 13. Germline CDR1 reads DFQATT; CDR2 reads SNEGSKA (reference sequence). CDR3 sequence: CSAPPAGAGNYEQYF. In nucleotides, the CDR3 is TGCAGTGCCCCCCCAGCGGGAGCAGGAAACTACGAGCAGTACTTC.

The chain links TRBV12-3 or TRBV12-4 to TRBJ2-3; D remains ambiguous. Trimming took 7 bases from V and 0 from J, leaving 17 bases between them. The CDR3 totals 16 residues. The DNA for the CDR3 is TGTGCCAGCACCGACGGACGAGCGTTTAGCACAGATACGCAGTATTTT. Translation gives CASTDGRAFSTDTQYF.

Of note for this clonotype: A clone one base away is much larger, so this may be a read error. The chain couples TRBV6-1 to TRBJ1-1; weak D call: TRBD1 (6 bases). There are 14 residues in the CDR3. Germline V gene sequence: CDR1 MNHNS, CDR2 SASEGT. The CDR3 DNA is TGTGCCAGCACCCCCGGGACACTGAACACTGAAGTTTTCTTT. Protein product: CASTPGTLNTEVFF.